What follows are 18 T cell receptor beta chains derived from one specimen sequenced in a study of OX40 agonist ivuxolimab in advanced cancers. Assay: immunoSEQ multiplex PCR; the TCRdb copy retains only in-frame clones and omits some. The sample carries tens of thousands of clones, 80% to 90% recorded once. This specimen consisted of CD4+ or CD8+ T cells sorted from blood, obtained in a trial of the OX40 agonist ivuxolimab. The receptors were gathered from an adult with an advanced solid tumor such as melanoma, head and neck, liver or kidney cancer.

The V gene is TRBV2, the J gene TRBJ2-3, with a tentative D call TRBD1 (5 bases). V shed 7 bases and J shed 6 bases, with 23 bases lying between them. The CDR3 runs to 16 residues. Germline-derived CDR1 and CDR2 are SNHLY and FYNNEI. The CDR3 spells CASKGVSPPLRDTQYF. In DNA, the CDR3 is TGTGCCAGCAAAGGGGTCAGCCCTCCTCTGAGGGATACGCAGTATTTT.

This rearrangement joins TRBV6-4 to TRBJ2-1, with 11 nucleotides matching TRBD2. This CDR3 is built from 15 residues. Germline CDR1 is MRHNA and CDR2 is SNTAGT. V lost 6 bases and J lost 6; bases outside the gene matches: 7. The DNA of the CDR3 is TGTGCCAGCAGCTTTAGCGGGGGGGCCGGCAATGAGCAGTTCTTC. The encoded protein is CASSFSGGAGNEQFF.

The chain joins TRBV6-4 to TRBJ1-2; weak D call: TRBD1 (5 bases). Trimming removed 0 bases from V and 4 bases from J, with 9 bases in between. CDR1 is MRHNA and CDR2 is SNTAGT in the germline V gene. The CDR3 extends over 14 amino acids. For the CDR3, the DNA is TGTGCCAGCAGTGACTCTCCAGGGAGCTATGGCTACACCTTC. Translating it yields CASSDSPGSYGYTF.

V gene TRBV19 combines with J gene TRBJ2-7; 7 bases agree with TRBD1. The length of the CDR3 is 14 residues. Germline V gene lookup returns CDR1 LNHDA and CDR2 SQIVND (reference sequence). Trimming at V came to 4 bases and at J to 3 bases, leaving 6 bases not matched to a gene. The chain's CDR3 is CASSTSGTDYEQYF. CDR3 nucleotide sequence: TGTGCCAGTAGTACATCCGGGACAGACTACGAGCAGTACTTC.

This chain connects TRBV19 to TRBJ1-3; 8 bases are shared with TRBD1. The CDR3 is made up of 14 amino acids. Germline CDR1 LNHDA, CDR2 SQIVND (reference sequence). J was trimmed by 2 bases and V by 5 bases; bases with no gene match: 2. The CDR3 loop is CASSQGAAGNTIYF. CDR3 in DNA: TGTGCCAGTAGTCAGGGGGCGGCTGGAAACACCATATATTTT.

V and J are TRBV28 and TRBJ2-7; D perhaps matches TRBD2 (6 bases). The V end lost 4 bases, the J end lost 0 bases, and 19 bases lay between the germline ends. The CDR3 runs 17 residues. Germline V gives CDR1 MDHEN, CDR2 SYDVKM. This CDR3 is CASSSFPGRESSYEQYF. CDR3 DNA sequence: TGTGCCAGCAGTTCCTTCCCCGGACGGGAGAGCTCCTACGAGCAGTACTTC.

The chain joins TRBV27 to TRBJ2-2; 11 nucleotides align to TRBD1. Germline loops: CDR1 MNHEY, CDR2 SMNVEV (reference sequence). This CDR3 region has 15 residues. V trimming: 2 bases; J trimming: 6 bases; junction bases outside the gene matches: 2. The DNA for the CDR3 is TGTGCCAGCAGTTTACTGGGACAGGGGGCCGGGGAGCTGTTTTTT. Translating gives CASSLLGQGAGELFF.

The V call is TRBV19, the J call TRBJ2-7; D is undetermined. Trimming shortened V by 2 bases and J by 0 bases, and 8 bases separated the two germline ends. Germline values: CDR1 LNHDA, CDR2 SQIVND (reference sequence). The CDR3 sequence is 14 residues long. The CDR3 nucleotides are TGTGCCAGTAGTATACAACATTCCTCCTACGAGCAGTACTTC. Amino acid sequence: CASSIQHSSYEQYF.

The rearrangement uses TRBV4-3 and TRBJ1-5; 7 bases are shared with TRBD1. With 0 bases clipped from V and 5 bases from J, the junction kept 4 bases outside the gene matches. Germline-derived CDR1 and CDR2 are LGHNA and YSLEER. There are 15 residues in the CDR3. The CDR3 spells CASSQEQGSDQPQHF. The CDR3 coding sequence is TGCGCCAGCAGCCAAGAACAGGGGTCGGATCAGCCCCAGCATTTT.

The chain recombines TRBV6-1 with TRBJ1-1, with a possible D match to TRBD1 (6 bases). In germline, CDR1 is MNHNS, CDR2 SASEGT. This CDR3 comprises 11 residues. V gave up 2 bases and J gave up 8 bases, with 6 bases separating them. The CDR3 sequence: CASSEQGEAFF. The CDR3 DNA sequence: TGTGCCAGCAGTGAACAGGGGGAAGCTTTCTTT.

The rearrangement links TRBV27 to TRBJ2-3; D is perhaps TRBD2 (6 bases). The V end lost 5 bases, the J end lost 5 bases, and 14 bases lay between the germline ends. Germline V gene data show CDR1 as MNHEY and CDR2 as SMNVEV (reference sequence). The CDR3 consists of 14 residues. The CDR3 DNA sequence: TGTGCCAGCAGTACCGGGACCGGGGGAGATACGCAGTATTTT. Its translation: CASSTGTGGDTQYF.

This chain joins TRBV29-1 and TRBJ2-3, with TRBD2 matching 9 bases. Per germline, CDR1 SQVTM and CDR2 ANQGSEA. There are 17 residues in the CDR3. The trim removed 4 bases at V and 0 bases at J, leaving 11 bases unmatched. The CDR3 sequence: CSVGPSGGRASTDTQYF. The CDR3 nucleotides are TGCAGCGTTGGCCCCTCGGGCGGGAGGGCGAGCACAGATACGCAGTATTTT.

This chain links TRBV6-5 with TRBJ1-2; D might be TRBD1 (6 bases). This CDR3 has 15 residues. V lost 7 bases to trimming and J lost 0 bases, with 15 bases between them. Germline CDR1 is MNHEY and CDR2 is SVGAGI. The CDR3: CASTRGRETNYGYTF. The CDR3 bases are TGTGCCAGCACCCGGGGGCGAGAAACTAACTATGGCTACACCTTC.

This clone was recorded once. The chain recombines TRBV7-9 with TRBJ2-1; TRBD2 agrees at 7 bases. This CDR3 is 16 amino acids long. CDR1 is SEHNR, CDR2 FQNEAQ, per germline (reference sequence). After removal of 5 bases from V and 3 bases from J, the junction contained 10 bases not matched to a gene. The CDR3 nucleotides are TGTGCCAGCAGCCCCACGGACACTAGCGTCTACAATGAGCAGTTCTTC. It codes for CASSPTDTSVYNEQFF.

The CDR3 here is CASSLSGSYSPLHF. The CDR3 DNA follows: TGTGCCAGCAGTTTATCAGGGTCCTATTCACCCCTCCACTTT. The V call is TRBV27, the J call TRBJ1-6; D remains ambiguous. Trimming removed 0 bases at V and 8 bases at J, with 8 bases between. The CDR3 has 14 residues. Germline CDR1 and CDR2: MNHEY and SMNVEV (reference sequence).

V usage is TRBV7-8 and J usage is TRBJ1-5; no clear D gene. Trimming took 5 bases from V and 0 from J, leaving 8 bases between them. Germline lookup yields CDR1 SGHVS and CDR2 FQNEAQ. CDR3 length: 14 amino acids. For the CDR3, the DNA is TGTGCCAGCAGCGCCCGGGATAGCAATCAGCCCCAGCATTTT. Translating gives CASSARDSNQPQHF. Full variable domain (rest looked up from reference TRBV7-8 and TRBJ1-5): GAGVSQSPRYKVAKRGQDVALRCDPISGHVSLFWYQQALGQGPEFLTYFQNEAQLDKSGLPSDRFFAERPEGSVSTLKIQRTQQEDSAVYLCASSARDSNQPQHFGDGTRLSIL.

The V gene is TRBV19, the J gene TRBJ2-3; TRBD1 is a possible D gene (7 bases). This CDR3 comprises 16 residues. V was pared by 9 bases and J by 3 bases, with 22 bases between. Germline CDR1 LNHDA, CDR2 SQIVND (reference sequence). This CDR3 reads CASGDRLTGRTDTQYF. The CDR3 bases are TGTGCCAGCGGGGATCGATTGACAGGGAGGACAGATACGCAGTATTTT.

The chain carries TRBV21-1 and TRBJ2-7; the DNA was not used to check the table's D call, TRBD2. TRBV21-1 is classified as a pseudogene. The CDR3 totals 14 residues. CDR3 region: CASSRGLAGYEQYF. The CDR3, as DNA: TGTGCCAGCAGCAGGGGTCTAGCGGGCTACGAGCAGTACTTC.